These T cell receptor beta chains were read from a single sample in a study of beta chain features in type 1 diabetes. Generated by immunoSEQ multiplex PCR, the TCRdb table keeps only in-frame clones and is missing some. The data contain 150,000 to 200,000 clones, approximately 9.1% of them seen just once; the ten biggest clones take up approximately 2.2%. The sequenced material came from central memory CD4+ T cells from blood. The receptors here all came from a woman under 30 in good health. CDR3s include the opening cysteine and the closing phenylalanine or tryptophan. The D gene is left open where the match is weak. Where a row states a size, it is once, few, many or the class of an expanded clone; other rows omit it.

v_call: TRBV7-2
d_call: NA
clone_size: many
j_call: TRBJ1-2
cdr3_aa: CASSIWGFDGYTF
cdr3_nt: TGTGCCAGCAGCATATGGGGCTTCGATGGCTACACCTTC

v_call: TRBV27
d_call: NA
clone_size: NA
j_call: TRBJ1-2
cdr3_aa: CASSFLGQYGYTF
cdr3_nt: TGTGCCAGCAGTTTCCTCGGACAGTATGGCTACACCTTC

v_call: TRBV6-1
d_call: NA
clone_size: few
j_call: TRBJ2-5
cdr3_aa: CAIMGNLGDQETQYF
cdr3_nt: TGTGCCATCATGGGTAATTTAGGAGACCAAGAGACCCAGTACTTC

v_call: TRBV29-1
d_call: NA
clone_size: few
j_call: TRBJ2-1
cdr3_aa: CSVDRYNEQFF
cdr3_nt: TGCAGCGTTGACAGATACAATGAGCAGTTCTTC

v_call: TRBV5-1
d_call: TRBD2
clone_size: few
j_call: TRBJ2-3
cdr3_aa: CASSLILAGTDTQYF
cdr3_nt: TGCGCCAGCAGCTTGATACTAGCGGGCACAGATACGCAGTATTTT

v_call: TRBV4-3
d_call: NA
clone_size: many
j_call: TRBJ2-5
cdr3_aa: CASSQDFIWDWRETQYF
cdr3_nt: TGCGCCAGCAGCCAAGATTTTATTTGGGACTGGAGAGAGACCCAGTACTTC

v_call: TRBV18
d_call: NA
clone_size: NA
j_call: TRBJ2-6
cdr3_aa: CASSPPAGTGANVLTF
cdr3_nt: TGTGCCAGCTCACCCCCGGCAGGGACTGGGGCCAACGTCCTGACTTTC

v_call: TRBV5-1
d_call: TRBD2
clone_size: NA
j_call: TRBJ2-7
cdr3_aa: CASSRTSGTTYEQYF
cdr3_nt: TGCGCCAGCAGCCGGACTAGCGGTACTACCTACGAGCAGTACTTC

v_call: TRBV7-2
d_call: TRBD1
clone_size: NA
j_call: TRBJ1-1
cdr3_aa: CASSFGTAKNTEAFF
cdr3_nt: TGTGCCAGCAGCTTCGGGACAGCAAAGAACACTGAAGCTTTCTTT

v_call: TRBV7-3
d_call: NA
clone_size: NA
j_call: TRBJ2-5
cdr3_aa: CASSLGGSPYF
cdr3_nt: TGTGCCAGCAGCTTGGGGGGATCCCCGTACTTC

v_call: TRBV11-3
d_call: NA
clone_size: NA
j_call: TRBJ2-1
cdr3_aa: CASSPSGGYEQFF
cdr3_nt: TGTGCCAGCAGCCCGTCGGGGGGCTATGAGCAGTTCTTC

v_call: TRBV7-3
d_call: TRBD1
clone_size: NA
j_call: TRBJ2-1
cdr3_aa: CASSAWDRAGNEQFF
cdr3_nt: TGTGCCAGCAGCGCCTGGGACAGGGCCGGGAATGAGCAGTTCTTC